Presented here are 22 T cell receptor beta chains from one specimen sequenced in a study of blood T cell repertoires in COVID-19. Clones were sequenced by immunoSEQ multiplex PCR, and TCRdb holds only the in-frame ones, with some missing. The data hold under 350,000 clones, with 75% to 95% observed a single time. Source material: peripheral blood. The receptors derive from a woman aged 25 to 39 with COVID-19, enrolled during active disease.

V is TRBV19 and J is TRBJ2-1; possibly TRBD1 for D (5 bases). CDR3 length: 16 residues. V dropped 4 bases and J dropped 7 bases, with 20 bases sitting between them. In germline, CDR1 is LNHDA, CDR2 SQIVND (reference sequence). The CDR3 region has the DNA TGTGCCAGTAGTACCCCAGGGAAACGACCGACAAATGAGCAGTTCTTC. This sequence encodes CASSTPGKRPTNEQFF.

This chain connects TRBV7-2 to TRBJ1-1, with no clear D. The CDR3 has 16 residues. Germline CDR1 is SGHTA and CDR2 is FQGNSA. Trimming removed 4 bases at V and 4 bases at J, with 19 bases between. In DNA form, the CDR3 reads TGTGCCAGCAGCTCTGCACGGACTGCTCGTCGCACTGAAGCTTTCTTT. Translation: CASSSARTARRTEAFF.

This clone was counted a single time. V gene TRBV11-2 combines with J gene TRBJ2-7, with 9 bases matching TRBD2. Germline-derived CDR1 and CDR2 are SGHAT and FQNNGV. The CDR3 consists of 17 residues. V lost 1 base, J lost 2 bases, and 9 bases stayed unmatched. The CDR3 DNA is TGTGCCAGCAGCTTAGTCGGGGCTAGCGGGAAAACCTACGAGCAGTACTTC. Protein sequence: CASSLVGASGKTYEQYF. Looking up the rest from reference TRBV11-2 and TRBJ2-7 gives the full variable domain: EAGVAQSPRYKIIEKRQSVAFWCNPISGHATLYWYQQILGQGPKLLIQFQNNGVVDDSQLPKDRFSAERLKGVDSTLKIQPAKLEDSAVYLCASSLVGASGKTYEQYFGPGTRLTVT.

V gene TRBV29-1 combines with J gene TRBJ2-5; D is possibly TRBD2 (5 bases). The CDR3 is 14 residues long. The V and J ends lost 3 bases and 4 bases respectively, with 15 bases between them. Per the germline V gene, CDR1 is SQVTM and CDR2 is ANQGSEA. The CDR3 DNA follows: TGCAGCGTTGACGGTCGGGAACCGTCAGAGACCCAGTACTTC. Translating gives CSVDGREPSETQYF.

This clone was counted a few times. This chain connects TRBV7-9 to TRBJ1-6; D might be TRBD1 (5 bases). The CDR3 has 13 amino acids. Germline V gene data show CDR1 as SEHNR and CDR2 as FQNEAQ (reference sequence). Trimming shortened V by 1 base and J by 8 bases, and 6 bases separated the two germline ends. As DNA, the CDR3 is TGTGCCAGCAGCTTAGTAGGGGATTCACCCCTCCACTTT. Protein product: CASSLVGDSPLHF.

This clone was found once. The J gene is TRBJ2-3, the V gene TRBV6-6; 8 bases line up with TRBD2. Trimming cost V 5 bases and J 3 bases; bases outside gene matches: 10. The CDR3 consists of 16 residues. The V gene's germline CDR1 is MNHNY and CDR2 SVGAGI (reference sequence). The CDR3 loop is CASSRAPGLVTDTQYF. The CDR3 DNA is TGTGCCAGCAGTAGAGCTCCGGGACTAGTGACAGATACGCAGTATTTT.

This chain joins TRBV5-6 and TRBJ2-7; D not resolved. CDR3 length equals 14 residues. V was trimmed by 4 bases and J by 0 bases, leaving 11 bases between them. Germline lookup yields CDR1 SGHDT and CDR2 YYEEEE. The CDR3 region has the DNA TGTGCCAGCAGCATCCGGGTCCTCTCCTACGAGCAGTACTTC. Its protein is CASSIRVLSYEQYF.

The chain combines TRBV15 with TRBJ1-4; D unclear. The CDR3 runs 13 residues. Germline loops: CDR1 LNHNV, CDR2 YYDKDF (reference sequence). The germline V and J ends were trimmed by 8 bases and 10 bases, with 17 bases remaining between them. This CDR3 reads CATFGQEAGKLFF. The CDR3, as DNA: TGTGCCACCTTTGGGCAGGAGGCGGGAAAACTGTTTTTT. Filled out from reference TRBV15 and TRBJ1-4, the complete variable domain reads DAMVIQNPRYQVTQFGKPVTLSCSQTLNHNVMYWYQQKSSQAPKLLFHYYDKDFNNEADTPDNFQSRRPNTSFCFLDIRSPGLGDTAMYLCATFGQEAGKLFFGSGTQLSVL.

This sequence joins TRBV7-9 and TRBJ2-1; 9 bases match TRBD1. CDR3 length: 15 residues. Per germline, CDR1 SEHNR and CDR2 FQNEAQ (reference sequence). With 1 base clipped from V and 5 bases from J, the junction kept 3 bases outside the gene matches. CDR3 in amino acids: CASSLGTGDNNEQFF. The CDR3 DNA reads TGTGCCAGCAGCTTAGGGACAGGGGACAACAATGAGCAGTTCTTC. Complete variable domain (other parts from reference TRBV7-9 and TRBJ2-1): DTGVSQNPRHKITKRGQNVTFRCDPISEHNRLYWYRQTLGQGPEFLTYFQNEAQLEKSRLLSDRFSAERPKGSFSTLEIQRTEQGDSAMYLCASSLGTGDNNEQFFGPGTRLTVL.

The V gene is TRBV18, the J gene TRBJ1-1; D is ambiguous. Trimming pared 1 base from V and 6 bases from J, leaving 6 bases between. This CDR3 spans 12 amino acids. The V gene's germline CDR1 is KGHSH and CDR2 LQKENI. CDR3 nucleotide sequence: TGTGCCAGCTCACCACAGGAGGCTGAAGCTTTCTTT. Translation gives CASSPQEAEAFF.

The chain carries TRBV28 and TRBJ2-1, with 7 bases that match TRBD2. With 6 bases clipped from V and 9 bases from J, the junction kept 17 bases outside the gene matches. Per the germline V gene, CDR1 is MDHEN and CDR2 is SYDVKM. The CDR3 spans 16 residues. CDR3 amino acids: CASRPSLIGTIIEQFF. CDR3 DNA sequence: TGTGCCAGCAGACCTTCTTTGATTGGGACTATCATTGAGCAGTTCTTC.

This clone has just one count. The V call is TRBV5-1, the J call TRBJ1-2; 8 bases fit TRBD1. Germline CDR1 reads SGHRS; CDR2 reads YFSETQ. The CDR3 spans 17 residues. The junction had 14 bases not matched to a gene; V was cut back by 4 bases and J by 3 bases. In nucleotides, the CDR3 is TGCGCCAGCAGCCTTGGGTCCGGACAGGGAACCCACTATGGCTACACCTTC. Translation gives CASSLGSGQGTHYGYTF.

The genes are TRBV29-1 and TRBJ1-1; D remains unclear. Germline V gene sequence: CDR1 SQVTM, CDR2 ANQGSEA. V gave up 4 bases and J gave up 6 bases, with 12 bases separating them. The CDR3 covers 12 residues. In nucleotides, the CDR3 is TGCAGCGTTGGGAGGACGGGTTCTGAAGCTTTCTTT. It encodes CSVGRTGSEAFF. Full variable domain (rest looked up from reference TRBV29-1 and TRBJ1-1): SAVISQKPSRDICQRGTSLTIQCQVDSQVTMMFWYRQQPGQSLTLIATANQGSEATYESGFVIDKFPISRPNLTFSTLTVSNMSPEDSSIYLCSVGRTGSEAFFGQGTRLTVV.

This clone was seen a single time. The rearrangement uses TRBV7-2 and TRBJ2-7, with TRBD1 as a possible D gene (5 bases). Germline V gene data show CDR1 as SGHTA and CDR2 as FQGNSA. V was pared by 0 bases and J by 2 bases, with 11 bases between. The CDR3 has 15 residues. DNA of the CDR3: TGTGCCAGCAGCTTAGCCGCAGGGTATACCTACGAGCAGTACTTC. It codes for CASSLAAGYTYEQYF.

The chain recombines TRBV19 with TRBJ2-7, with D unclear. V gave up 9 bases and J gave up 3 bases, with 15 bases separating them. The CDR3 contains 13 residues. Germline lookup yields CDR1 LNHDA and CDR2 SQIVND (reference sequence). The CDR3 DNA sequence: TGTGCCAGGACACGATCGGTTATCTACGAGCAGTACTTC. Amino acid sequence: CARTRSVIYEQYF.

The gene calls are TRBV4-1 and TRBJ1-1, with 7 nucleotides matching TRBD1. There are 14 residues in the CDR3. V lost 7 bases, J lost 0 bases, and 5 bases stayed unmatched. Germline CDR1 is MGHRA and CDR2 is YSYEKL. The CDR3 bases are TGCGCCAGCAAACAGGGGCCCATGAACACTGAAGCTTTCTTT. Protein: CASKQGPMNTEAFF.

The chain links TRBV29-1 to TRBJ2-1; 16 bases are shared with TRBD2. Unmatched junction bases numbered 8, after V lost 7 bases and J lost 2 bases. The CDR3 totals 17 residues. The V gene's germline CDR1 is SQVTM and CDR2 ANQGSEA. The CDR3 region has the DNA TGCAGCGGCCTGGGACTAGCGGGAGGGGGTCCCTACAATGAGCAGTTCTTC. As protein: CSGLGLAGGGPYNEQFF.

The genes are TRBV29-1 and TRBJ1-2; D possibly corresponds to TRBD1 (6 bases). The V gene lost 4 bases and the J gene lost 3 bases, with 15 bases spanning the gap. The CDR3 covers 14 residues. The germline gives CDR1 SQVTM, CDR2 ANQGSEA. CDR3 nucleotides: TGCAGCGTTGTTAGGTGGGGGCTTGACTATGGCTACACCTTC. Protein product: CSVVRWGLDYGYTF.

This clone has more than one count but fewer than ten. CDR3 bases: TGTGCCAGCTCACCGGACTGGAACACTGAAGCTTTCTTT. It encodes CASSPDWNTEAFF. The chain carries TRBV18 and TRBJ1-1; D uncertain. Trimming removed 3 bases from V and 1 base from J, with 6 bases in between. The V gene's germline CDR1 is KGHSH and CDR2 LQKENI. The CDR3 totals 13 residues.

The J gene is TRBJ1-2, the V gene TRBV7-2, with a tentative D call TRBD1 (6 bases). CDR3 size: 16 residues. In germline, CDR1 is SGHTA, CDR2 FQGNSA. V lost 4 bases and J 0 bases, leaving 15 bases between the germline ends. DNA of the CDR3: TGTGCCAGCAGCTCAACCCACAGGGCCACTAACTATGGCTACACCTTC. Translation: CASSSTHRATNYGYTF.

The CDR3 DNA is TGTGCCAGCAGTCCAACGTCCCCTAGCGCCAATGAGCAGTTCTTC. Protein sequence: CASSPTSPSANEQFF. This chain connects TRBV28 to TRBJ2-1; D may be TRBD2 (6 bases). Germline assignment: CDR1 MDHEN and CDR2 SYDVKM. The CDR3 is 15 amino acids. Trimming took 5 bases from V and 6 from J, leaving 17 bases between them.

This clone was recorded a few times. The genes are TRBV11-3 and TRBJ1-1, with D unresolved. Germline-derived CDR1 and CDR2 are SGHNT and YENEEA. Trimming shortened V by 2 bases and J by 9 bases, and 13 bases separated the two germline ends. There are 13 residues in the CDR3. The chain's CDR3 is CASSLNPRDKAFF. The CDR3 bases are TGTGCCAGCAGCTTAAACCCCCGGGATAAAGCTTTCTTT.